The 19 T cell receptor beta chains below all came from one sample that was sequenced in a study of shared T cell receptors in the human thymus. Profiled with immunoSEQ multiplex PCR; TCRdb holds only in-frame clones, not every one. This repertoire shows 720,000 or so clones, 80% to 90% found once; its top ten account for roughly 0.01%. This sample also belongs to another study, concerning human thymus T cells.

Sequenced: thymocytes. The receptor source for this set is a girl less than two years old with a congenital heart defect.

The chain links TRBV4-1 to TRBJ2-5; 11 bases agree with TRBD2. The CDR3 consists of 18 residues. Trimming cost V 3 bases and J 10 bases; bases outside gene matches: 19. Germline loops: CDR1 MGHRA, CDR2 YSYEKL. The CDR3 is CASSQGGASGGSAAGQYF. CDR3 coding DNA: TGCGCCAGCAGCCAGGGTGGGGCTAGCGGGGGGTCCGCAGCGGGCCAGTACTTC.

In regard to this clone: The DNA is left out, because the CDR3 cannot be placed on it with certainty; the CDR3 is given as TCRdb lists it. J is TRBJ2-5 and V is TRBV28; TRBD2 is taken as the D call from the table, unchecked against the DNA. The length of the CDR3 is 14 amino acids, counting both ends. Germline lookup yields CDR1 MDHEN and CDR2 SYDVKM. The CDR3 loop is CASSSSYFQETQYF.

This chain links TRBV5-1 with TRBJ1-2, with TRBD1 matching 9 bases. Germline lookup yields CDR1 SGHRS and CDR2 YFSETQ. The V gene end was trimmed by 0 bases and the J gene end by 4 bases; junction bases not matched to a gene: 16. There are 19 residues in the CDR3. In DNA form, the CDR3 reads TGCGCCAGCAGCTTGGCTGTTGGGGACAGGGCTCTATTAACCTATGGCTACACCTTC. Its translation is CASSLAVGDRALLTYGYTF.

The CDR3, as DNA: TGCAGCGACTCACCGACAGGGTCCTACAATGAGCAGTTCTTC. Translation gives CSDSPTGSYNEQFF. The gene calls are TRBV29-1 and TRBJ2-1; TRBD1 matches 7 bases. The junction had 7 bases not matched to a gene; V was cut back by 7 bases and J by 1 base. This CDR3 contains 14 residues. In germline, CDR1 is SQVTM, CDR2 ANQGSEA.

The rearrangement joins TRBV7-8 to TRBJ2-7, with 7 bases that match TRBD1. This CDR3 is built from 15 residues. Germline assignment: CDR1 SGHVS and CDR2 FQNEAQ. Trimming removed 7 bases from V and 1 base from J; junction bases left unmatched: 10. Written as DNA, the CDR3 is TGTGCCAGCAAGAAGGACAGGTGGAATTCCTACGAGCAGTACTTC. Translation gives CASKKDRWNSYEQYF.

The rearrangement links TRBV2 to TRBJ1-4, with 8 bases aligning to TRBD1. Germline loops: CDR1 SNHLY, CDR2 FYNNEI. V lost 4 bases, J lost 8 bases, and 12 bases stayed unmatched. The CDR3 extends over 16 amino acids. The CDR3 DNA sequence: TGTGCCAGCAGTGCCACTACGGACAGGGAGGACGAAAAACTGTTTTTT. Residues: CASSATTDREDEKLFF.

V and J are TRBV7-9 and TRBJ2-3; 7 nucleotides match TRBD1. Germline CDR1 and CDR2: SEHNR and FQNEAQ (reference sequence). With 2 bases clipped from V and 10 bases from J, the junction kept 12 bases outside the gene matches. The CDR3 is 15 amino acids. The CDR3 is CASSLSIWDRCAQYF. The CDR3 region has the DNA TGTGCCAGCAGCTTATCGATTTGGGACAGATGTGCGCAGTATTTT.

The V call is TRBV19, the J call TRBJ1-5; D might be TRBD1 (5 bases). The CDR3 runs 16 residues. Trimming shortened V by 1 base and J by 3 bases, and 13 bases separated the two germline ends. The V gene's germline CDR1 is LNHDA and CDR2 SQIVND (reference sequence). CDR3 sequence: CASSIVGRVLNQPQHF. The CDR3 DNA is TGTGCCAGTAGTATAGTGGGCAGGGTTCTCAATCAGCCCCAGCATTTT. Together with reference TRBV19 and TRBJ1-5, the CDR3 gives the full variable domain: DGGITQSPKYLFRKEGQNVTLSCEQNLNHDAMYWYRQDPGQGLRLIYYSQIVNDFQKGDIAEGYSVSREKKESFPLTVTSAQKNPTAFYLCASSIVGRVLNQPQHFGDGTRLSIL.

The chain carries TRBV6-5 and TRBJ2-7, with D perhaps TRBD2 (6 bases). The CDR3 loop spans 13 amino acids. V lost 10 bases, J lost 2 bases, and 15 bases lay in between. Germline values: CDR1 MNHEY, CDR2 SVGAGI. The CDR3 reads CATRSGEAYEQYF. CDR3 in DNA: TGTGCCACGCGGTCGGGGGAAGCCTACGAGCAGTACTTC.

The rearrangement uses TRBV30 and TRBJ1-5; D is perhaps TRBD1 (6 bases). The CDR3 contains 14 residues. Germline CDR1 and CDR2: GTSNPN and SVGIG (reference sequence). Trimming removed 3 bases at V and 2 bases at J, with 11 bases between. CDR3 residues: CAWSGGHGNQPQHF. CDR3 bases: TGTGCCTGGAGCGGGGGGCATGGCAATCAGCCCCAGCATTTT.

This clone was picked up one time. This chain links TRBV19 with TRBJ2-7; 10 bases are a match to TRBD1. Germline trimming cut 7 bases from V and 4 bases from J; bases unmatched to any gene: 10. The germline gives CDR1 LNHDA, CDR2 SQIVND (reference sequence). CDR3 length: 15 residues. The CDR3 bases are TGTGCCAGTATGACCCGGGACAGGGGTGCGTACGAGCAGTACTTC. Protein: CASMTRDRGAYEQYF.

The chain joins TRBV14 to TRBJ1-1; D is possibly TRBD1 (6 bases). Germline V gene lookup returns CDR1 SGHDN and CDR2 FVKESK. The CDR3 sequence is 14 residues long. The ends were cut back, 5 bases at V and 6 bases at J, with 16 bases in the middle. The DNA for the CDR3 is TGTGCCAGCAGCGATGAACGGCAGGGGTCTGAAGCTTTCTTT. Translating it yields CASSDERQGSEAFF.

J is TRBJ2-2 and V is TRBV5-1; 8 bases are a match to TRBD1. J was trimmed by 6 bases and V by 6 bases; bases with no gene match: 16. This CDR3 region has 17 residues. CDR1 is SGHRS and CDR2 is YFSETQ in the germline V gene. CDR3 DNA: TGCGCCAGCACCATACTCCCCGACAGGGGCATTTCCGGGGAGCTGTTTTTT. Amino acid sequence: CASTILPDRGISGELFF.

The rearrangement links TRBV6-5 to TRBJ1-1; a possible D gene is TRBD1 (5 bases). Germline values: CDR1 MNHEY, CDR2 SVGAGI. The V end lost 2 bases, the J end lost 0 bases, and 10 bases lay between the germline ends. This CDR3 spans 15 amino acids. Here the CDR3 reads CASSYTGHLNTEAFF. CDR3 sequence (DNA): TGTGCCAGCAGTTACACCGGACACCTGAACACTGAAGCTTTCTTT.

V and J are TRBV28 and TRBJ1-1; D possibly corresponds to TRBD1 (5 bases). This CDR3 comprises 16 residues. V was cut by 2 bases and J by 6 bases, with 19 bases left in between. Germline V CDR1 and CDR2: MDHEN, SYDVKM. Written as DNA, the CDR3 is TGTGCCAGCAGTTTACGGTACAGGCCAGTAGATGCTGAAGCTTTCTTT. This gives the protein CASSLRYRPVDAEAFF.

With respect to this clone: Because the CDR3's place on the DNA is in doubt, the DNA is left out and the CDR3 is given as listed by TCRdb. The V and J genes are TRBV27 and TRBJ2-7; the table names TRBD2, a call not compared with the DNA. Per germline, CDR1 MNHEY and CDR2 SMNVEV (reference sequence). Ends included, the CDR3 has 22 residues. CDR3 loop: CASSLKPPTRGLRAVLLDSYYF.

This clone was picked up one time. The chain carries TRBV5-1 and TRBJ2-5; possibly TRBD1 for D (5 bases). The J call may not be correct, given that the DNA end is closer to TRBJ2-7. Germline CDR1 and CDR2: SGHRS and YFSETQ. This CDR3 is 16 amino acids long. CDR3 bases: TGCGCCAGCAGCTCGAAAATTGACAGTATTTTCTACGAGCAGTACTTC. As protein: CASSSKIDSIFYEQYF.

The chain joins TRBV2 to TRBJ1-1, with TRBD1 identical over 10 bases. CDR3 size: 12 residues. The J segment lost 10 bases and the V segment lost 10 bases, leaving 9 bases of the junction unmatched. In germline, CDR1 is SNHLY, CDR2 FYNNEI. CDR3 sequence reads: CANTVDRGRAFF. In DNA, the CDR3 is TGTGCCAATACCGTAGACAGGGGGCGAGCTTTCTTT.

The chain combines TRBV5-1 with TRBJ2-1; 7 bases align to TRBD1. CDR1 is SGHRS and CDR2 is YFSETQ in the germline V gene. V lost 6 bases and J lost 6; bases outside the gene matches: 12. The CDR3 is made up of 15 amino acids. The CDR3 loop reads CASKARQGLSNEQFF. The CDR3 nucleotides are TGCGCCAGCAAAGCGAGACAGGGATTATCCAATGAGCAGTTCTTC.